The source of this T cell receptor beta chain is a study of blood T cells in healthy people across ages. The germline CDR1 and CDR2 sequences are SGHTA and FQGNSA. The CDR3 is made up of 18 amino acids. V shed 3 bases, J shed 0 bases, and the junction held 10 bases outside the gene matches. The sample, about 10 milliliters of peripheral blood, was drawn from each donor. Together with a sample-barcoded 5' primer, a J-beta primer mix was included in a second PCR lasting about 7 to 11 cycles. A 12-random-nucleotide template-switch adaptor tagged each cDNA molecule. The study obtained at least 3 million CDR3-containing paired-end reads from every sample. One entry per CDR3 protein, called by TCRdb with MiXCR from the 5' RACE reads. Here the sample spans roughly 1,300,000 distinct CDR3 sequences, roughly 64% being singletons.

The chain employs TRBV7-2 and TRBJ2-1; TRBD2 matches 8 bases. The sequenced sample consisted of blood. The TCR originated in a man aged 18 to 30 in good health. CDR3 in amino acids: CASSFVGGGLSSYNEQFF. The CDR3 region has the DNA TGTGCCAGCAGCTTCGTGGGCGGGGGGCTCTCCTCCTACAATGAGCAGTTCTTC. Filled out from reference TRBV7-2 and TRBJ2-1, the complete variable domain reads GAGVSQSPSNKVTEKGKDVELRCDPISGHTALYWYRQSLGQGLEFLIYFQGNSAPDKSGLPSDRFSAERTGGSVSTLTIQRTQQEDSAVYLCASSFVGGGLSSYNEQFFGPGTRLTVL.